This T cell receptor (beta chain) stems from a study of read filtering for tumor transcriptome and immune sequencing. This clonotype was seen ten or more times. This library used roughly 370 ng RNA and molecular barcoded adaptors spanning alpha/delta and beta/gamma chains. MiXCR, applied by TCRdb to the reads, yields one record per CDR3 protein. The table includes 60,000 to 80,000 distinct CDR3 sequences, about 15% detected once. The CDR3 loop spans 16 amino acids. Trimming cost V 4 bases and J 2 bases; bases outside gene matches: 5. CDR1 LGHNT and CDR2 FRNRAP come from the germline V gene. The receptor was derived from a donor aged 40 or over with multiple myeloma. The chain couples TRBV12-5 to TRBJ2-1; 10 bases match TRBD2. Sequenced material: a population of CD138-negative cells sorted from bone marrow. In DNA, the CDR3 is TGTGCTAGTGGTTCCGGACTAGCGGTACCCTACAATGAGCAGTTCTTC. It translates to CASGSGLAVPYNEQFF.